This TCR beta chain was captured by sequencing in a study of CD8 T cells in ankylosing spondylitis (dated by TCRdb to the late 2010s). Study-wide context: T cell receptor beta repertoires were profiled in healthy donors and ankylosing spondylitis patients so that disease-linked TCR variants could be found. In total, the full study cohort was made up of 85 to 140 healthy donors and 25 or so ankylosing spondylitis patients. Peripheral blood samples were taken, and synovial fluid was additionally collected from ankylosing spondylitis patients. Paper-wide results and their limitations: Blood from ankylosing spondylitis patients appeared to be characterized by a TCR beta motif composed of eight or nine highly homologous amino acid variants. In peripheral blood, the disease-linked clones were found at relatively low frequencies and had a CD8+ phenotype. According to the report, matched synovial fluid samples from ankylosing spondylitis patients were significantly enriched for the disease-linked clones. Some TCR beta motif variants had previously been reported in synovial fluid and blood of reactive arthritis patients, which suggested common disease-initiation mechanisms.

This clonotype was seen at least ten times. Its antigen target is currently unknown. Base qualities are not recorded, but no much larger clone differs from it by a single base. The reads were generated on an Illumina HiSeq 2500. TCR beta libraries were prepared by quantitative 5'-RACE with molecular barcodes. Per the authors' processing: To identify disease-linked TCR variants, a new computational method was used, one built on a probabilistic model of VDJ rearrangement. TCRdb cleaned the public reads at Q25 with fastp, built clones with MiXCR and kept in-frame beta chains. Every CDR3 protein is listed once, alongside the most common genes and DNA of its rows. TCRdb, not the original authors, processed these V and J calls. Present in this sample are under 250,000 distinct CDR3 sequences, more than 9% of which were seen just once. The ten largest clones represent about 2.5% of the sample. The V and J ends are trimmed by 5 bases and 7 bases, leaving 15 bases between them. The CDR3 covers 13 residues, taking in both the cysteine and the phenylalanine. Of the read, only the CDR3 DNA is kept; its 39 bases are in frame from base 1. The germline V gene specifies SGHRS as CDR1 and YFSETQ as CDR2.

Recombination joined TRBV5-1 with TRBJ1-1; the best D guess is TRBD1, with 5 bases matching. The sequencing input was blood, either unsorted or a sorted T cell fraction (not recorded which). This TCR came from a male donor with ankylosing spondylitis or in good health (not recorded which). The nucleotide sequence is TGCGCCAGCAGGGGACCGGCCCAGCGTGAAGCTTTCTTT. It specifies CASRGPAQREAFF.